Each of the 29 T cell receptor beta chains below was sequenced from the same sample in a study of T cells in localized non-small cell lung cancer. Repertoires were generated with immunoSEQ multiplex PCR, while TCRdb's copy carries only in-frame clones and drops some. The table records 2,500 to 3,000 clones, roughly 30% of them present only once. Sequencing used normal lung tissue next to the tumor, obtained before any cancer treatment. The source of these receptors is an older female donor with stage I squamous cell lung carcinoma.

The V gene is TRBV30, the J gene TRBJ1-4; D is undetermined. The CDR3 extends over 13 amino acids. In germline, CDR1 is GTSNPN, CDR2 SVGIG (reference sequence). V gave up 3 bases and J gave up 11 bases, with 16 bases separating them. The chain's CDR3 is CAWSPVGLGKLFF. For the CDR3, the DNA is TGTGCCTGGAGCCCCGTGGGATTGGGGAAACTGTTTTTT.

This clone was recorded once. V is TRBV19 and J is TRBJ1-2, with D possibly matching TRBD1 (5 bases). The V and J ends lost 6 bases and 2 bases respectively, with 16 bases between them. In germline, CDR1 is LNHDA, CDR2 SQIVND (reference sequence). CDR3 length: 15 residues. The DNA for the CDR3 is TGTGCCAGTAGAGGGGCCGGGACGGGGAACTATGGCTACACCTTC. This translates into CASRGAGTGNYGYTF.

The V gene is TRBV10-1, the J gene TRBJ2-1, with TRBD2 identical over 8 bases. Germline V lookup: CDR1 WNHNN, CDR2 SYGVQD (reference sequence). The J segment lost 5 bases and the V segment lost 4 bases, leaving 7 bases of the junction unmatched. This CDR3 has 15 residues. The CDR3 DNA reads as TGCGCCAGCAGTGGGACTAGCCACAGGAACAATGAGCAGTTCTTC. Translating gives CASSGTSHRNNEQFF.

The chain combines TRBV6-8 with TRBJ1-3; no definite D call. The CDR3 totals 14 residues. V lost 5 bases, J lost 4 bases, and 12 bases lay in between. Germline V gene lookup returns CDR1 MNHGY and CDR2 SAAAGT. The chain's CDR3 is CASSVMETGNTIYF. The CDR3 DNA reads as TGTGCCAGCAGTGTAATGGAGACAGGAAACACCATATATTTT.

The genes are TRBV30 and TRBJ1-2, with a weak D call TRBD1 (5 bases). The CDR3 runs to 13 residues. Germline V lookup: CDR1 GTSNPN, CDR2 SVGIG (reference sequence). Between the trimmed V and J ends, which lost 0 bases and 7 bases, there was a span of 12 bases. The CDR3 DNA reads as TGTGCCTGGAGTGTACTCGGGGCTCGTGGCTACACCTTC. Residues: CAWSVLGARGYTF.

In nucleotides, the CDR3 is TGTGCCAGTAGTATGACGACCACCGGGGAGCTGTTTTTT. Residues: CASSMTTTGELFF. The chain recombines TRBV19 with TRBJ2-2; D is unclear. Trimming removed 3 bases at V and 4 bases at J, with 6 bases between. Germline V gene sequence: CDR1 LNHDA, CDR2 SQIVND (reference sequence). This CDR3 is 13 amino acids long.

This clone was seen a handful of times. The V call is TRBV6-8, the J call TRBJ1-2; 10 bases are shared with TRBD1. The V gene's germline CDR1 is MNHGY and CDR2 SAAAGT. This CDR3 spans 14 amino acids. V was pared by 10 bases and J by 3 bases, with 8 bases of the junction left unmatched. CDR3 residues: CAIRGQGDDYGYTF. In nucleotides, the CDR3 is TGTGCCATCAGAGGACAGGGGGATGACTATGGCTACACCTTC.

This clone was seen just once. The chain is built from TRBV28 and TRBJ2-7, with TRBD2 matching 8 bases. Germline assignment: CDR1 MDHEN and CDR2 SYDVKM. V gave up 2 bases and J gave up 0 bases; unmatched junction bases: 6. The CDR3 length is 16 residues. This CDR3 is CASSLIGRAISYEQYF. DNA for the CDR3: TGTGCCAGCAGTTTAATCGGGAGGGCAATCTCCTACGAGCAGTACTTC.

A few counts support this clone. V usage is TRBV9 and J usage is TRBJ2-3, with unresolved D. This CDR3 region has 14 residues. Germline V gene data show CDR1 as SGDLS and CDR2 as YYNGEE. Trimming shortened V by 0 bases and J by 2 bases, and 7 bases separated the two germline ends. CDR3 loop: CASSVGPDTDTQYF. CDR3 sequence (DNA): TGTGCCAGCAGCGTAGGTCCAGACACAGATACGCAGTATTTT.

CDR3: CASSLDRGAGANVLTF. The CDR3 region has the DNA TGTGCCAGCAGCTTGGACAGGGGAGCTGGGGCCAACGTCCTGACTTTC. This rearrangement joins TRBV11-3 to TRBJ2-6; 9 bases are a match to TRBD1. CDR3 length: 16 amino acids. The junction had 2 bases not matched to a gene; V was cut back by 3 bases and J by 2 bases. Germline V gene data show CDR1 as SGHNT and CDR2 as YENEEA.

The chain recombines TRBV11-3 with TRBJ2-1; TRBD2 matches 7 bases. Germline V CDR1 and CDR2: SGHNT, YENEEA. CDR3 size: 15 residues. The junction had 10 bases not matched to a gene; V was cut back by 5 bases and J by 6 bases. The CDR3 spells CASSLEGGKTNEQFF. DNA of the CDR3: TGTGCCAGCAGCCTCGAGGGAGGGAAAACCAATGAGCAGTTCTTC.

The chain is built from TRBV5-1 and TRBJ2-1; 10 nucleotides agree with TRBD2. The length of the CDR3 is 14 residues. The V gene's germline CDR1 is SGHRS and CDR2 YFSETQ. With 4 bases clipped from V and 4 bases from J, the junction kept 2 bases outside the gene matches. The CDR3 region is CASSRTSGYNEQFF. CDR3 DNA: TGCGCCAGCAGCAGGACTAGCGGATACAATGAGCAGTTCTTC.

V usage is TRBV11-3 and J usage is TRBJ2-7; perhaps TRBD2 as D (7 bases). CDR1 and CDR2 from the germline V gene are SGHNT and YENEEA. V dropped 3 bases and J dropped 6 bases, with 21 bases sitting between them. The CDR3 extends over 16 amino acids. The CDR3 sequence: CASSFEGGAGLAEQYF. The CDR3 DNA reads as TGTGCCAGCAGCTTCGAGGGGGGAGCGGGACTGGCCGAGCAGTACTTC.

The genes are TRBV6-8 and TRBJ2-2; D call uncertain. CDR3 length equals 12 residues. Trimming pared 10 bases from V and 6 bases from J, leaving 12 bases between. Germline assignment: CDR1 MNHGY and CDR2 SAAAGT. The CDR3 coding sequence is TGTGCCACCTCTACCCCTGCCGGGGAGCTGTTTTTT. Protein sequence: CATSTPAGELFF.

The chain links TRBV5-1 to TRBJ1-2, with 9 bases matching TRBD1. The CDR3 has 14 amino acids. In germline, CDR1 is SGHRS, CDR2 YFSETQ. The trim removed 0 bases at V and 7 bases at J, leaving 4 bases unmatched. The CDR3 region is CASSLDRGQSGYTF. In DNA, the CDR3 is TGCGCCAGCAGCTTGGACAGGGGGCAGTCTGGCTACACCTTC.

This clone was detected only a few times. The chain recombines TRBV28 with TRBJ1-1; 8 bases line up with TRBD1. The length of the CDR3 is 13 residues. V shed 10 bases, J shed 3 bases, and the junction held 7 bases outside the gene matches. Germline CDR1 and CDR2: MDHEN and SYDVKM. The CDR3 sequence: CATTRTGYTEAFF. The CDR3 nucleotides read TGTGCCACCACGAGGACAGGGTACACTGAAGCTTTCTTT. Full variable domain (rest looked up from reference TRBV28 and TRBJ1-1): DVKVTQSSRYLVKRTGEKVFLECVQDMDHENMFWYRQDPGLGLRLIYFSYDVKMKEKGDIPEGYSVSREKKERFSLILESASTNQTSMYLCATTRTGYTEAFFGQGTRLTVV.

The rearrangement links TRBV11-3 to TRBJ2-1, with 7 bases identical to TRBD2. The V gene's germline CDR1 is SGHNT and CDR2 YENEEA. This CDR3 spans 14 amino acids. The V segment lost 5 bases and the J segment 8 bases; nucleotides outside the gene matches: 9. The CDR3 DNA sequence: TGTGCCAGCAGCCCCGGGACTATCCTATATGAGCAGTTCTTC. Translated: CASSPGTILYEQFF.

The chain has TRBV9 and TRBJ1-4, with D maybe TRBD1 (5 bases). Germline V lookup: CDR1 SGDLS, CDR2 YYNGEE. The CDR3 contains 15 residues. The V end was cut by 0 bases, the J end by 6 bases, with 12 bases between. The DNA of the CDR3 is TGTGCCAGCAGCGTAGTGGCGGAGGGGTATGAAAAACTGTTTTTT. Its protein is CASSVVAEGYEKLFF.

The chain combines TRBV18 with TRBJ1-1; D is possibly TRBD1 (5 bases). The V gene's germline CDR1 is KGHSH and CDR2 LQKENI. The CDR3 has 17 residues. V lost 3 bases and J lost 0, with 17 bases in between. The CDR3 here is CASSPLGAGPMNTEAFF. The CDR3 nucleotides read TGTGCCAGCTCACCTTTGGGAGCAGGGCCCATGAACACTGAAGCTTTCTTT. Variable domain in full (rest from reference TRBV18 and TRBJ1-1): NAGVMQNPRHLVRRRGQEARLRCSPMKGHSHVYWYRQLPEEGLKFMVYLQKENIIDESGMPKERFSAEFPKEGPSILRIQQVVRGDSAAYFCASSPLGAGPMNTEAFFGQGTRLTVV.

The chain joins TRBV25-1 to TRBJ2-7; D not resolved. The V gene lost 6 bases and the J gene lost 3 bases, with 21 bases spanning the gap. The germline gives CDR1 MGHDK, CDR2 SYGVNS. The CDR3 spans 16 residues. This CDR3 is CASSPSTVGRNYEQYF. The CDR3 DNA reads as TGTGCCAGCAGCCCCAGTACGGTTGGACGGAACTACGAGCAGTACTTC.

In the case of this clone: Other DNA sequences in this sample translate to the same CDR3. CDR3 nucleotide sequence: TGTGCCAGCAGTTTTTTATCGGGGACAGATACGCAGTATTTT. This gives the protein CASSFLSGTDTQYF. The chain joins TRBV28 to TRBJ2-3; D may be TRBD2 (5 bases). Germline CDR1 and CDR2: MDHEN and SYDVKM. The CDR3 is 14 residues long. V lost 3 bases, J lost 3 bases, and 10 bases lay in between.

The chain employs TRBV7-6 and TRBJ2-3, with 8 bases aligning to TRBD1. The CDR3 covers 15 residues. The germline V gene has CDR1 SGHVS and CDR2 FNYEAQ. Trimming removed 3 bases from V and 3 bases from J; junction bases left unmatched: 5. In DNA, the CDR3 is TGTGCCAGCAGCTTTCGACAGGGGCCAACAGATACGCAGTATTTT. Translated: CASSFRQGPTDTQYF.

This clone appeared a few times. This chain uses TRBV11-3 with TRBJ2-3; D is possibly TRBD2 (6 bases). CDR1 is SGHNT, CDR2 YENEEA, per germline. The CDR3 contains 17 residues. V lost 5 bases, J lost 0 bases, and 18 bases lay in between. The CDR3 loop reads CASSPTRELGSTDTQYF. The CDR3 region has the DNA TGTGCCAGCAGCCCCACTCGGGAGCTAGGCAGCACAGATACGCAGTATTTT.

By share, this clone ranks as medium-sized. The genes are TRBV4-1 and TRBJ2-2, with 7 bases lining up with TRBD2. The junction had 4 bases not matched to a gene; V was cut back by 3 bases and J by 3 bases. Germline assignment: CDR1 MGHRA and CDR2 YSYEKL. The CDR3 totals 15 residues. The CDR3 DNA reads TGCGCCAGCAGCCAGCCACTAGCGTACACCGGGGAGCTGTTTTTT. It specifies CASSQPLAYTGELFF.

This clone was detected a few times. CDR3 region: CASSLGLAGESVTGELFF. The CDR3, as DNA: TGTGCCAGCAGCTTGGGGCTAGCGGGAGAAAGCGTCACCGGGGAGCTGTTTTTT. The chain carries TRBV11-3 and TRBJ2-2, with TRBD2 matching 10 bases. Unmatched junction bases numbered 11, after V lost 3 bases and J lost 4 bases. Germline-derived CDR1 and CDR2 are SGHNT and YENEEA. There are 18 residues in the CDR3.

This clone has a handful of counts. V gene TRBV29-1 combines with J gene TRBJ2-3; tentative D call: TRBD2 (6 bases). The CDR3 has 14 residues. The V end was cut by 4 bases, the J end by 6 bases, with 17 bases between. Looked up from germline, CDR1 is SQVTM and CDR2 is ANQGSEA. The CDR3 here is CSVVEGPGLDTQYF. CDR3 sequence (DNA): TGCAGCGTTGTGGAGGGCCCCGGGTTGGATACGCAGTATTTT.

CDR3 residues: CASRGLGRNEQFF. CDR3 DNA sequence: TGTGCCAGCAGGGGCCTAGGTCGTAATGAGCAGTTCTTC. This chain uses TRBV9 with TRBJ2-1, with no clear D. The V end was cut by 5 bases, the J end by 7 bases, with 13 bases between. CDR3 length equals 13 residues. Germline values: CDR1 SGDLS, CDR2 YYNGEE.

The chain recombines TRBV28 with TRBJ2-1; 10 bases map to TRBD1. Germline values: CDR1 MDHEN, CDR2 SYDVKM. There are 14 residues in the CDR3. The V gene end was trimmed by 8 bases and the J gene end by 5 bases; junction bases not matched to a gene: 6. CDR3 in DNA: TGTGCCAGCTCGGGACAGGGGCTGAACAATGAGCAGTTCTTC. This encodes CASSGQGLNNEQFF.

The chain is built from TRBV18 and TRBJ2-5; D is perhaps TRBD2 (6 bases). The germline V and J ends were trimmed by 3 bases and 4 bases, with 15 bases remaining between them. Germline CDR1 KGHSH, CDR2 LQKENI. This CDR3 contains 15 residues. This CDR3 reads CASSPPEGRRETQYF. The CDR3 DNA is TGTGCCAGCTCACCTCCGGAGGGGAGGAGAGAGACCCAGTACTTC. The whole variable domain, filled in from reference TRBV18 and TRBJ2-5, reads NAGVMQNPRHLVRRRGQEARLRCSPMKGHSHVYWYRQLPEEGLKFMVYLQKENIIDESGMPKERFSAEFPKEGPSILRIQQVVRGDSAAYFCASSPPEGRRETQYFGPGTRLLVL.